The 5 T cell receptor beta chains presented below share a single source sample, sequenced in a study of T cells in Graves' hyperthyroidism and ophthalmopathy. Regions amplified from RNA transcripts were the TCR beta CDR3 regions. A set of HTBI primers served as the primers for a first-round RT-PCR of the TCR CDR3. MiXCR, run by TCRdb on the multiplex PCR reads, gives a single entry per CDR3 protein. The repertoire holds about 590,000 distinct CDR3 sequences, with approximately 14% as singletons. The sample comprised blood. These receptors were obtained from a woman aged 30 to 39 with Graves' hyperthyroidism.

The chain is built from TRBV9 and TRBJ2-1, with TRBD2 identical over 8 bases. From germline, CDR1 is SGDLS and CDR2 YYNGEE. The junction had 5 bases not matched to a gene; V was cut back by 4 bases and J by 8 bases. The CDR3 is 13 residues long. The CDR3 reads CASSFRGGDEQFF. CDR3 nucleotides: TGTGCCAGCAGCTTCCGGGGGGGGGATGAGCAGTTCTTC.

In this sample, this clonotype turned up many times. The CDR3 nucleotides are TGCGCCAGCAGCTTAAACAGGGACACCGAGCAGTACTTC. Translated, it gives CASSLNRDTEQYF. The J gene is TRBJ2-7, the V gene TRBV5-1; weak D call: TRBD1 (6 bases). The CDR3 runs to 13 residues. Trimming left V 2 bases short and J 6 bases short, with 12 bases between. CDR1 is SGHRS and CDR2 is YFSETQ in the germline V gene.

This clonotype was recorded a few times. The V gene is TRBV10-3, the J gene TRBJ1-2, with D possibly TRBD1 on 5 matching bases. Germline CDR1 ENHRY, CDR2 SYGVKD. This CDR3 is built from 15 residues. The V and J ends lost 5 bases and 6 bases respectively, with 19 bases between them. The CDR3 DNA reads TGTGCCATCAGTAGACAACGGGGGTTTAGGCATGGCTACACCTTC. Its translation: CAISRQRGFRHGYTF.

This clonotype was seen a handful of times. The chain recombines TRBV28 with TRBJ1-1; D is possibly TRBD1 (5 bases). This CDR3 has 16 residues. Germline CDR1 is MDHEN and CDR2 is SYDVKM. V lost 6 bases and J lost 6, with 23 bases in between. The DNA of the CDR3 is TGTGCCAGCAGGAGGGGCAGGGACGCGTCGTACGCTGAAGCTTTCTTT. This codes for CASRRGRDASYAEAFF. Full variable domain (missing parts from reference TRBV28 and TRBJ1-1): DVKVTQSSRYLVKRTGEKVFLECVQDMDHENMFWYRQDPGLGLRLIYFSYDVKMKEKGDIPEGYSVSREKKERFSLILESASTNQTSMYLCASRRGRDASYAEAFFGQGTRLTVV.

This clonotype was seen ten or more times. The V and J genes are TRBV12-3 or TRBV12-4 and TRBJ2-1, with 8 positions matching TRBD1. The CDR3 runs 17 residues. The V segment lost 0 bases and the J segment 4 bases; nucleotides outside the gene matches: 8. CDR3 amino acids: CASSLAFRDRRYNEQFF. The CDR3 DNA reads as TGTGCCAGCAGTTTAGCTTTCCGGGACAGGCGATACAATGAGCAGTTCTTC.